This entry lists 29 T cell receptor beta chains sequenced from one sample in a study of CD8 T cells in ankylosing spondylitis. TCRdb re-analysed the 5' RACE reads in MiXCR, keeping a single row per CDR3 protein. The sample shows around 280,000 distinct CDR3 sequences, around 18% of them seen only once. The sample consisted of blood, either unsorted or a sorted T cell fraction (not recorded which). The source is a male donor with ankylosing spondylitis or in good health (not recorded which).

This chain connects TRBV20-1 to TRBJ1-5; the D gene is possibly TRBD1 (5 bases). The CDR3 has 13 residues. V lost 4 bases and J lost 3, with 10 bases in between. Germline V lookup: CDR1 DFQATT, CDR2 SNEGSKA (reference sequence). CDR3 region: CSAIDGTNQPQHF. In DNA form, the CDR3 reads TGCAGTGCTATCGACGGGACCAATCAGCCCCAGCATTTT.

V gene TRBV5-5 combines with J gene TRBJ2-7; 7 bases align to TRBD1. The CDR3 runs to 14 residues. The junction had 10 bases not matched to a gene; V was cut back by 5 bases and J by 5 bases. CDR1 is SGHKS, CDR2 YYEKEE, per germline (reference sequence). CDR3 sequence (DNA): TGTGCCAGCAGTGGGGCGGCAGGGGGTAACGAGCAGTACGTC. The encoded protein is CASSGAAGGNEQYV.

The CDR3 DNA is TGTGCCATCACCGAGGGGGTGGCTGGGGCCAACGTCCTGACTTTC. It is translated as CAITEGVAGANVLTF. The chain is built from TRBV10-3 and TRBJ2-6; maybe TRBD1 (6 bases). The CDR3 is 15 amino acids. Per germline, CDR1 ENHRY and CDR2 SYGVKD. Trimming cost V 7 bases and J 2 bases, with 12 bases left between them.

This chain joins TRBV24-1 and TRBJ2-3; 8 bases fit TRBD1. CDR1 is KGHDR, CDR2 SFDVKD, per germline. This CDR3 has 15 residues. V lost 4 bases and J lost 4; bases outside the gene matches: 6. Here the CDR3 reads CATSDRGQGPDTQYF. The CDR3, as DNA: TGTGCCACCAGTGACCGTGGACAGGGCCCAGATACGCAGTATTTT.

The CDR3 DNA sequence: TGTGCCAGCAGTTACTCACCGCCTGGTCTCAATGAGCAGTTCTTC. Amino acid sequence: CASSYSPPGLNEQFF. The V and J genes are TRBV6-5 and TRBJ2-1, with unresolved D. The V end was cut by 0 bases, the J end by 6 bases, with 12 bases between. Germline V gene data show CDR1 as MNHEY and CDR2 as SVGAGI. The CDR3 sequence is 15 residues long.

In its sample, this clonotype was seen a few times. This sequence may be a read error, since a much larger clone differs from it by one base. The genes are TRBV12-3 or TRBV12-4 and TRBJ2-2; 9 bases agree with TRBD2. The CDR3 is 17 amino acids. V dropped 7 bases and J dropped 5; count of bases not matched to a gene: 14. The CDR3 sequence: CASTFFFLGLATGELFF. The CDR3 DNA sequence: TGTGCCAGCACTTTTTTTTTCTTAGGACTAGCGACCGGGGAGCTGTTTTTT.

The rearrangement links TRBV27 to TRBJ2-7; D is perhaps TRBD1 (5 bases). CDR3 length equals 16 residues. The germline V gene has CDR1 MNHEY and CDR2 SMNVEV (reference sequence). The V end was cut by 6 bases, the J end by 0 bases, with 18 bases between. The CDR3, as DNA: TGTGCCAGCAGACCCTCCCGCGACAGAACCTCCTACGAGCAGTACGTC. Translation: CASRPSRDRTSYEQYV.

This clonotype was detected ten times or more. The V gene is TRBV5-1, the J gene TRBJ1-1, with TRBD1 matching 8 bases. Germline CDR1 SGHRS, CDR2 YFSETQ. The V and J ends lost 5 bases and 0 bases, in that order; junction bases with no gene match: 3. The CDR3 totals 14 residues. This chain's CDR3 is CASRGQVMNTEAFF. In nucleotides, the CDR3 is TGCGCCAGCAGGGGACAGGTTATGAACACTGAAGCTTTCTTT.

This clonotype was counted ten times or more. The chain joins TRBV27 to TRBJ1-5; D is ambiguous. V was trimmed by 5 bases and J by 0 bases, leaving 17 bases between them. The CDR3 has 17 residues. Germline CDR1 and CDR2: MNHEY and SMNVEV (reference sequence). CDR3: CASSPSPRPDSNQPQHF. The CDR3 coding sequence is TGTGCCAGCAGTCCATCCCCCAGGCCCGATAGCAATCAGCCCCAGCATTTT.

The V gene is TRBV5-1, the J gene TRBJ2-4; D is perhaps TRBD1 (6 bases). The CDR3 is 16 amino acids. Germline lookup yields CDR1 SGHRS and CDR2 YFSETQ. V lost 4 bases to trimming and J lost 5 bases, with 19 bases between them. The CDR3 loop reads CASSNRTDFGQNIQYF. CDR3 nucleotides: TGCGCCAGCAGCAATAGGACAGATTTTGGGCAAAACATTCAGTACTTC.

This clonotype was seen more than once but under ten times. The genes are TRBV29-1 and TRBJ1-2; possible D gene TRBD1, 6 bases. Germline CDR1 reads SQVTM; CDR2 reads ANQGSEA. V dropped 0 bases and J dropped 6 bases, with 11 bases sitting between them. The CDR3 has 13 amino acids. CDR3 DNA: TGCAGCGTTGAAGAACGCCAGGGGAATGGCTACACCTTC. This gives the protein CSVEERQGNGYTF. Full variable domain (remainder filled in from reference TRBV29-1 and TRBJ1-2): SAVISQKPSRDICQRGTSLTIQCQVDSQVTMMFWYRQQPGQSLTLIATANQGSEATYESGFVIDKFPISRPNLTFSTLTVSNMSPEDSSIYLCSVEERQGNGYTFGSGTRLTVV.

The chain couples TRBV20-1 to TRBJ2-5, with 11 bases that match TRBD1. The V segment lost 2 bases and the J segment 5 bases; nucleotides outside the gene matches: 10. CDR3 length: 16 amino acids. The V gene's germline CDR1 is DFQATT and CDR2 SNEGSKA (reference sequence). The CDR3 is CSARIPYRTGGETQYF. The CDR3 bases are TGCAGTGCTAGAATCCCCTATCGGACAGGGGGCGAGACCCAGTACTTC.

This chain connects TRBV7-2 to TRBJ1-1; TRBD1 is a possible D gene (5 bases). The CDR3 loop spans 13 amino acids. The V end lost 4 bases, the J end lost 4 bases, and 10 bases lay between the germline ends. CDR1 SGHTA and CDR2 FQGNSA come from the germline V gene. This chain's CDR3 is CASSSWGGTEAFF. The DNA for the CDR3 is TGTGCCAGCAGCTCCTGGGGGGGCACTGAAGCTTTCTTT.

The rearrangement joins TRBV5-1 to TRBJ2-2; D gene ambiguous. CDR1 is SGHRS and CDR2 is YFSETQ in the germline V gene. V was trimmed by 3 bases and J by 4 bases, leaving 7 bases between them. The CDR3 contains 13 residues. The CDR3 sequence is CASSSIGTGELFF. CDR3 coding DNA: TGCGCCAGCAGCTCGATAGGCACCGGGGAGCTGTTTTTT.

The V gene is TRBV5-1, the J gene TRBJ2-2; TRBD2 is a possible D gene (5 bases). With 4 bases removed from V and 2 bases from J, the gap between germline ends came to 12 bases. CDR1 is SGHRS and CDR2 is YFSETQ in the germline V gene. The CDR3 length is 15 residues. CDR3 protein: CASSVREANTGELFF. The CDR3 bases are TGCGCCAGCAGCGTCCGGGAAGCAAACACCGGGGAGCTGTTTTTT.

This clonotype was seen more than once but under ten times. This sequence joins TRBV6-5 and TRBJ1-5; D may be TRBD1 (6 bases). The germline V and J ends were trimmed by 4 bases and 6 bases, with 13 bases remaining between them. This CDR3 is built from 14 residues. The germline CDR1 and CDR2 sequences are MNHEY and SVGAGI. The CDR3 here is CASSFKGGGQPQHF. The CDR3 DNA sequence: TGTGCCAGCAGTTTTAAGGGGGGTGGTCAGCCCCAGCATTTT.

This clonotype was observed at least ten times. The chain recombines TRBV29-1 with TRBJ1-1; D unclear. The CDR3 has 12 amino acids. With 3 bases removed from V and 8 bases from J, the gap between germline ends came to 13 bases. The V gene's germline CDR1 is SQVTM and CDR2 ANQGSEA. CDR3 in amino acids: CSVEGNGREAFF. DNA for the CDR3: TGCAGCGTTGAGGGGAACGGGCGGGAAGCTTTCTTT.

The V call is TRBV3-1, the J call TRBJ2-1; 11 bases align to TRBD2. Germline CDR1 LGHDT, CDR2 YNNKEL (reference sequence). This CDR3 is built from 12 residues. J lost 12 bases, V lost 4 bases, and 2 bases had no gene match. CDR3 loop: CASSPGTSGQFF. The CDR3 DNA reads as TGTGCCAGCAGCCCCGGGACTAGCGGGCAGTTCTTC.

This clonotype has ten or more counts. V is TRBV5-1 and J is TRBJ2-1; D gene uncertain. The CDR3 runs 13 residues. Looked up from germline, CDR1 is SGHRS and CDR2 is YFSETQ. V was clipped by 7 bases and J by 0 bases, with 8 bases between them. The CDR3 spells CASASSSYNEQFF. The CDR3 bases are TGCGCCAGCGCCTCGAGCTCCTACAATGAGCAGTTCTTC. The complete variable domain, with remaining parts taken from reference TRBV5-1 and TRBJ2-1, reads KAGVTQTPRYLIKTRGQQVTLSCSPISGHRSVSWYQQTPGQGLQFLFEYFSETQRNKGNFPGRFSGRQFSNSRSEMNVSTLELGDSALYLCASASSSYNEQFFGPGTRLTVL.

V and J are TRBV6-2 or TRBV6-3 and TRBJ2-3; D is possibly TRBD1 (6 bases). The CDR3 is 16 amino acids. The V gene lost 6 bases and the J gene lost 2 bases, with 18 bases spanning the gap. Looked up from germline, CDR1 is MNHEY and CDR2 is SVGEGT. The CDR3 sequence: CASSRMDSHHTDTQYF. Here the CDR3 DNA reads TGTGCCAGCAGCAGAATGGACAGTCACCACACAGATACGCAGTATTTT.

The table lists this clonotype with a few counts. The chain uses TRBV20-1 and TRBJ2-7, with 9 bases identical to TRBD1. J was trimmed by 6 bases and V by 6 bases; bases with no gene match: 12. This CDR3 has 14 residues. Germline CDR1 reads DFQATT; CDR2 reads SNEGSKA (reference sequence). CDR3 sequence (DNA): TGCAGTGCATTGGATACCGGGACAGGGAGCGAGCAGTACGTC. The encoded protein is CSALDTGTGSEQYV.

The V call is TRBV2, the J call TRBJ2-1; perhaps TRBD1 as D (6 bases). CDR3 length: 14 amino acids. Germline CDR1 and CDR2: SNHLY and FYNNEI. V lost 5 bases and J 5 bases, leaving 13 bases between the germline ends. The CDR3 protein is CASSPRGLDNEQFF. The CDR3 DNA sequence: TGTGCCAGCAGTCCCAGGGGTCTTGACAATGAGCAGTTCTTC.

On this clonotype itself: This may be a read error: a much more frequent sequence differs by one nucleotide. The rearrangement links TRBV24-1 to TRBJ2-1; D possibly matches TRBD1 or TRBD2 (5 bases each). The CDR3 is 17 amino acids. Germline CDR1 is KGHDR and CDR2 is SFDVKD. The CDR3 here is CATSGSWGKSSYTEQFF. CDR3 coding DNA: TGTGCCACCAGTGGTTCTTGGGGGAAGAGCTCCTACACTGAGCAGTTCTTC.

CDR3 in amino acids: CASSNSYGLAPQYF. The CDR3 bases are TGTGCCAGCAGCAACTCTTACGGACTAGCCCCGCAGTATTTT. The rearrangement joins TRBV28 to TRBJ2-3, with TRBD2 matching 8 bases. The CDR3 sequence is 14 residues long. Germline CDR1 reads MDHEN; CDR2 reads SYDVKM. V gave up 6 bases and J gave up 10 bases; unmatched junction bases: 12.

This clonotype was picked up many times. V is TRBV20-1 and J is TRBJ1-1; the D gene is possibly TRBD1 (6 bases). V was clipped by 0 bases and J by 0 bases, with 17 bases between them. Germline V gene data show CDR1 as DFQATT and CDR2 as SNEGSKA (reference sequence). This CDR3 is built from 17 residues. CDR3 loop: CSARDPRGAGVNTEAFF. CDR3 nucleotides: TGCAGTGCTAGAGATCCCAGGGGCGCGGGGGTGAACACTGAAGCTTTCTTT.

The rearrangement uses TRBV3-1 and TRBJ1-6; unclear D gene. Germline values: CDR1 LGHDT, CDR2 YNNKEL (reference sequence). With 3 bases removed from V and 10 bases from J, the gap between germline ends came to 13 bases. The CDR3 sequence is 14 residues long. As DNA, the CDR3 is TGTGCCAGCAGCCAGGGCTCCCTCGACTCACCCCTCCACTTT. It specifies CASSQGSLDSPLHF.

The chain recombines TRBV28 with TRBJ2-2; TRBD1 matches at 8 bases. The CDR3 has 15 residues. V shed 4 bases, J shed 3 bases, and the junction held 4 bases outside the gene matches. The V gene's germline CDR1 is MDHEN and CDR2 SYDVKM. CDR3 in DNA: TGTGCCAGCAGTTACGGACAGGGATACACCGGGGAGCTGTTTTTT. It translates to CASSYGQGYTGELFF. The complete variable domain, with remaining parts taken from reference TRBV28 and TRBJ2-2, reads DVKVTQSSRYLVKRTGEKVFLECVQDMDHENMFWYRQDPGLGLRLIYFSYDVKMKEKGDIPEGYSVSREKKERFSLILESASTNQTSMYLCASSYGQGYTGELFFGEGSRLTVL.

The gene calls are TRBV20-1 and TRBJ1-2; D remains ambiguous. V was trimmed by 3 bases and J by 5 bases, leaving 13 bases between them. From germline, CDR1 is DFQATT and CDR2 SNEGSKA (reference sequence). The length of the CDR3 is 13 residues. CDR3 protein: CSARGPWGYGYTF. The CDR3 nucleotides read TGCAGTGCTAGGGGTCCATGGGGTTATGGCTACACCTTC.

This clonotype was counted many times. The J gene is TRBJ1-1, the V gene TRBV6-5; possible D gene TRBD1, 6 bases. CDR1 is MNHEY, CDR2 SVGAGI, per germline. Between the trimmed V and J ends, which lost 2 bases and 4 bases, there was a span of 8 bases. The CDR3 is made up of 13 amino acids. Written as DNA, the CDR3 is TGTGCCAGCAGTTACCTCAGGGGCACTGAAGCTTTCTTT. Amino acid sequence: CASSYLRGTEAFF.